These 10 T cell receptor beta chains share one sample of origin, sequenced in a study of beta chain features in type 1 diabetes. Since all of the isolated RNA was reverse transcribed, expressed TCRB transcripts were what got sequenced. Produced via immunoSEQ multiplex PCR; TCRdb's table is partial and in-frame only. This sample has under 300,000 clones; 8% occur once, and the top ten carry about 0.93%. Sequencing used central memory CD4+ T cells from blood. The receptor source for this set is a woman younger than 35 in good health.

This chain uses TRBV29-1 with TRBJ1-6; D uncertain. The CDR3 runs to 11 residues. The germline V gene has CDR1 SQVTM and CDR2 ANQGSEA. V gave up 6 bases and J gave up 5 bases, with 5 bases separating them. In DNA, the CDR3 is TGCAGCGTAGGAGATAATTCACCCCTCCACTTT. Amino acid sequence: CSVGDNSPLHF.

This clone was seen only a few times. The chain links TRBV5-1 to TRBJ2-1; tentatively, D is TRBD2 (6 bases). Trimming took off 1 base at V and 8 bases at J, with 16 bases between the two ends. The CDR3 runs to 15 residues. Germline V lookup: CDR1 SGHRS, CDR2 YFSETQ. The CDR3 region is CASSLLPSVEHEQFF. CDR3 nucleotides: TGCGCCAGCAGCTTGCTGCCTAGCGTCGAACATGAGCAGTTCTTC.

This clone was counted a few times. This sequence joins TRBV7-7 and TRBJ2-3; D unclear. The V end was cut by 7 bases, the J end by 5 bases, with 4 bases between. The CDR3 is 10 amino acids. CDR1 is SSHAT, CDR2 FNYEAQ, per germline (reference sequence). The CDR3 region is CASKGDTQYF. Written as DNA, the CDR3 is TGTGCCAGCAAGGGAGATACGCAGTATTTT.

This clone occurred a few times. This rearrangement joins TRBV18 to TRBJ1-3; the D is unclear. V gave up 3 bases and J gave up 4 bases, with 10 bases separating them. Germline CDR1 is KGHSH and CDR2 is LQKENI. The CDR3 loop spans 14 amino acids. In DNA form, the CDR3 reads TGTGCCAGCTCACCCGCGGGCGGGGGAAACACCATATATTTT. Its translation is CASSPAGGGNTIYF.

This clone was counted ten times or more. The genes are TRBV5-6 and TRBJ1-2; D is perhaps TRBD1 (5 bases). The CDR3 runs to 14 residues. Trimming stripped 7 bases from V and 3 bases from J, with 16 bases between. The germline V gene has CDR1 SGHDT and CDR2 YYEEEE. The CDR3 DNA reads TGTGCCAGCGGAAATTCAGGGCGAGACTATGGCTACACCTTC. Amino acid sequence: CASGNSGRDYGYTF.

Only a few counts were recorded for this clone. The DNA of the CDR3 is TGCGCCAGCAGCTTGTTGACTAGACTGGATGAGCAGTTCTTC. Translation gives CASSLLTRLDEQFF. This chain links TRBV5-1 with TRBJ2-1, with D maybe TRBD2 (6 bases). Germline-derived CDR1 and CDR2 are SGHRS and YFSETQ. The germline V and J ends were trimmed by 1 base and 8 bases, with 13 bases remaining between them. This CDR3 contains 14 residues.

This clone has just a few counts. This chain joins TRBV19 and TRBJ1-1; unclear D gene. This CDR3 region has 13 residues. CDR1 and CDR2 from the germline V gene are LNHDA and SQIVND (reference sequence). Trimming took off 6 bases at V and 5 bases at J, with 13 bases between the two ends. CDR3: CASRAQTGTEAFF. CDR3 bases: TGTGCCAGTAGGGCCCAGACGGGGACTGAAGCTTTCTTT.

The CDR3 DNA sequence: TGTGCCAGCAGCGAAACGAACCCGGGACAGAACAATGAGCAGTTCTTC. Its translation: CASSETNPGQNNEQFF. The V call is TRBV9, the J call TRBJ2-1, with 7 bases matching TRBD1. V lost 3 bases and J lost 5; bases outside the gene matches: 11. Germline lookup yields CDR1 SGDLS and CDR2 YYNGEE. This CDR3 comprises 16 residues.

The chain carries TRBV9 and TRBJ1-2; 7 bases line up with TRBD1. The trim removed 0 bases at V and 7 bases at J, leaving 6 bases unmatched. The V gene's germline CDR1 is SGDLS and CDR2 YYNGEE. CDR3 length: 14 residues. This CDR3 is CASSVGQGHGGYTF. DNA for the CDR3: TGTGCCAGCAGCGTAGGACAGGGTCATGGTGGCTACACCTTC.

CDR3 DNA: TGTGCCAGTAGTATGGGGTGGGCTAGCGGTAAATACGAGCAGTACTTC. It is translated as CASSMGWASGKYEQYF. The rearrangement links TRBV19 to TRBJ2-7, with TRBD2 identical over 7 bases. This CDR3 is 16 amino acids long. Germline trimming cut 3 bases from V and 4 bases from J; bases unmatched to any gene: 12. Germline CDR1 LNHDA, CDR2 SQIVND (reference sequence). The variable domain in full, completed from reference TRBV19 and TRBJ2-7, reads DGGITQSPKYLFRKEGQNVTLSCEQNLNHDAMYWYRQDPGQGLRLIYYSQIVNDFQKGDIAEGYSVSREKKESFPLTVTSAQKNPTAFYLCASSMGWASGKYEQYFGPGTRLTVT.